Ten or more counts support the clone carrying this T cell receptor beta chain. This sample was included in a study of human T cells and chemical hapten exposure. The CDR3 length is 18 residues. Germline CDR1 reads MNHNS; CDR2 reads SASEGT. Trimming took 5 bases from V and 0 from J; bases not matched to a gene: 12. Stated time point: patch test 2, 6 weeks after DPC sensitization. Treatment described: therapeutic diphenylcyclopropenone sensitization with weekly scalp DPC. In TCRdb, the RACE reads were re-called with MiXCR into one record per CDR3 protein. The sample lists 330,000 or so distinct CDR3 sequences; about 6% were seen once.

This TCR was recovered from a woman in her late teens or twenties with alopecia areata. Some clones in this sample may be carry-over from other donors' samples. The sequenced sample was whole blood, obtained in connection with sensitization to the hapten diphenylcyclopropenone (DPC). The chain carries TRBV6-1 and TRBJ1-3; 8 positions match TRBD1. CDR3 protein: CASSRDRLRLSSGNTIYF. The CDR3 coding sequence is TGTGCCAGCAGTCGGGACAGGCTCCGACTAAGCTCTGGAAACACCATATATTTT.